The next 22 T cell receptor beta chains were all read from a single sample in a study of cytomegalovirus exposure and HLA in healthy donors. The PCR employed 60 Vbeta primers together with 13 Jbeta primers. TCRdb's table, derived via immunoSEQ multiplex PCR, lists solely in-frame clones and lacks some. The sample lists 100,000 or so clones, approximately 80% occurring once. Sequencing input: PBMCs. These receptors all come from a human donor in good health.

The chain uses TRBV5-8 and TRBJ1-5; D is perhaps TRBD1 (6 bases). The germline V gene has CDR1 SGHTS and CDR2 YDEGEE. The CDR3 contains 15 residues. V gave up 4 bases and J gave up 5 bases, with 16 bases separating them. DNA for the CDR3: TGTGCCAGCAGCGGACCAACAGGGTTGTATCAGCCCCAGCATTTT. It encodes CASSGPTGLYQPQHF.

The J gene is TRBJ2-5, the V gene TRBV5-6; 7 positions agree with TRBD1. V dropped 1 base and J dropped 4; count of bases not matched to a gene: 4. Germline V lookup: CDR1 SGHDT, CDR2 YYEEEE. The CDR3 covers 14 residues. Written as DNA, the CDR3 is TGTGCCAGCAGCTTGCGGGGACAGACAGAGACCCAGTACTTC. This encodes CASSLRGQTETQYF.

V and J are TRBV5-1 and TRBJ2-2, with 7 bases aligning to TRBD2. This CDR3 spans 16 amino acids. Unmatched junction bases numbered 8, after V lost 1 base and J lost 5 bases. Germline assignment: CDR1 SGHRS and CDR2 YFSETQ. The DNA for the CDR3 is TGCGCCAGCAGCTTGTCGGGCGGGAGTGGTACCGGGGAGCTGTTTTTT. This codes for CASSLSGGSGTGELFF.

CDR3 sequence reads: CASSQGTSRNEQFF. The CDR3 DNA follows: TGTGCCAGCAGCCAAGGGACTTCCCGCAATGAGCAGTTCTTC. The chain has TRBV14 and TRBJ2-1; TRBD2 might be the D (5 bases). The CDR3 sequence is 14 residues long. V was shortened by 1 base and J by 6 bases, with 10 bases between the two germline ends. CDR1 is SGHDN and CDR2 is FVKESK in the germline V gene.

The genes are TRBV6-5 and TRBJ2-7, with D perhaps TRBD1 (5 bases). CDR1 is MNHEY, CDR2 SVGAGI, per germline. V was pared by 5 bases and J by 0 bases, with 14 bases between. The CDR3 extends over 15 amino acids. This chain's CDR3 is CASSHSPDSSYEQYF. The DNA for the CDR3 is TGTGCCAGCAGTCACAGCCCCGACAGCTCCTACGAGCAGTACTTC.

Note on this clone: Other DNA variants within this sample encode the same CDR3. The chain combines TRBV16 with TRBJ2-7; 7 bases map to TRBD2. This CDR3 has 13 amino acids. Germline V gene data show CDR1 as KGHSY and CDR2 as FQNENV. The ends lost 0 bases at V and 4 bases at J; junction bases unmatched: 0. CDR3 region: CASSQSGGYEQYF. CDR3 bases: TGTGCCAGCAGCCAATCGGGGGGGTACGAGCAGTACTTC.

This chain uses TRBV19 with TRBJ1-1, with 7 positions matching TRBD1. CDR3 size: 15 residues. The germline CDR1 and CDR2 sequences are LNHDA and SQIVND (reference sequence). The trim removed 6 bases at V and 2 bases at J, leaving 9 bases unmatched. The CDR3 sequence: CASSDRVLINTEAFF. CDR3 nucleotide sequence: TGTGCCAGTAGCGACAGGGTTTTGATAAACACTGAAGCTTTCTTT. The full variable domain, in which reference TRBV19 and TRBJ1-1 provide the parts outside the CDR3, is DGGITQSPKYLFRKEGQNVTLSCEQNLNHDAMYWYRQDPGQGLRLIYYSQIVNDFQKGDIAEGYSVSREKKESFPLTVTSAQKNPTAFYLCASSDRVLINTEAFFGQGTRLTVV.

With regard to this clone: Other DNA sequences within the sample encode an identical CDR3. The chain couples TRBV25-1 to TRBJ2-7, with 11 bases fitting TRBD2. Germline lookup yields CDR1 MGHDK and CDR2 SYGVNS. This CDR3 is built from 14 residues. Trimming removed 4 bases from V and 2 bases from J; junction bases left unmatched: 1. The CDR3 DNA is TGTGCCAGCAGTGTAGCGGGGGGGACCTACGAGCAGTACTTC. It is translated as CASSVAGGTYEQYF.

V is TRBV27 and J is TRBJ2-1; 8 bases are a match to TRBD2. Germline lookup yields CDR1 MNHEY and CDR2 SMNVEV (reference sequence). J was trimmed by 5 bases and V by 7 bases; bases with no gene match: 7. The CDR3 is made up of 14 amino acids. The CDR3 region has the DNA TGTGCCAGCATGGACGGGAGGGGGAACAATGAGCAGTTCTTC. Amino acid sequence: CASMDGRGNNEQFF.

This chain links TRBV14 with TRBJ2-5; D is possibly TRBD2 (6 bases). CDR1 and CDR2 from the germline V gene are SGHDN and FVKESK. The CDR3 loop spans 14 amino acids. Trimming left V 5 bases short and J 4 bases short, with 14 bases between. The CDR3 DNA reads as TGTGCCAGCAGCGGACGGGGGTTGCTAGAGACCCAGTACTTC. Amino acids: CASSGRGLLETQYF.

This clone was recorded a few times. The chain links TRBV5-6 to TRBJ2-1; TRBD2 agrees at 10 bases. Germline loops: CDR1 SGHDT, CDR2 YYEEEE. The CDR3 covers 16 residues. V trimming: 3 bases; J trimming: 10 bases; junction bases outside the gene matches: 13. The CDR3 sequence is CASSSPLAGEVWEQFF. CDR3 coding DNA: TGTGCCAGCAGCTCGCCGCTAGCGGGGGAGGTTTGGGAGCAGTTCTTC.

The CDR3 nucleotides are TGTGCCAGCAGCCTCCCAGGACTAGCGGGCGATACGCAGTATTTT. Translation gives CASSLPGLAGDTQYF. The chain joins TRBV5-6 to TRBJ2-3; 11 nucleotides match TRBD2. CDR3 length: 15 amino acids. Germline V CDR1 and CDR2: SGHDT, YYEEEE. J was trimmed by 6 bases and V by 4 bases; bases with no gene match: 7.

V gene TRBV4-3 combines with J gene TRBJ1-5; TRBD1 matches at 8 bases. The CDR3 length is 15 residues. Germline CDR1 reads LGHNA; CDR2 reads YSLEER. V was clipped by 3 bases and J by 9 bases; unmatched bases: 10. CDR3 in DNA: TGCGCCAGCAGCCAGGATGGGGGCAGGGGGCCGCCCCAGCATTTT. This translates into CASSQDGGRGPPQHF.

The rearrangement joins TRBV7-2 to TRBJ1-6; 8 bases fit TRBD1. The trim removed 9 bases at V and 6 bases at J, leaving 7 bases unmatched. Germline CDR1 SGHTA, CDR2 FQGNSA. The CDR3 is made up of 14 amino acids. CDR3 sequence: CASSRTGTNSPLHF. Written as DNA, the CDR3 is TGTGCCAGTAGCAGGACAGGGACTAATTCACCCCTCCACTTT.

The V call is TRBV5-4, the J call TRBJ1-1; tentative D call: TRBD1 (6 bases). Germline V CDR1 and CDR2: SGHNT, YYREEE (reference sequence). V was shortened by 0 bases and J by 1 base, with 25 bases between the two germline ends. The CDR3 loop spans 20 amino acids. CDR3 loop: CASSLAGEGEAVGQNTEAFF. The DNA for the CDR3 is TGTGCCAGCAGCTTGGCCGGGGAGGGGGAAGCGGTGGGTCAGAACACTGAAGCTTTCTTT. Variable domain in full (rest from reference TRBV5-4 and TRBJ1-1): ETGVTQSPTHLIKTRGQQVTLRCSSQSGHNTVSWYQQALGQGPQFIFQYYREEENGRGNFPPRFSGLQFPNYSSELNVNALELDDSALYLCASSLAGEGEAVGQNTEAFFGQGTRLTVV.

This sequence joins TRBV12-5 and TRBJ2-5, with D possibly being TRBD2 (6 bases). The CDR3 spans 15 residues. The V gene's germline CDR1 is LGHNT and CDR2 FRNRAP. Trimming removed 8 bases from V and 3 bases from J, with 19 bases in between. CDR3 residues: CASPGGASEEETQYF. CDR3 nucleotide sequence: TGTGCTAGTCCTGGCGGGGCTAGCGAAGAAGAGACCCAGTACTTC.

Details on this clone: The sample has other DNA sequences that encode this CDR3 too. The V and J genes are TRBV5-4 and TRBJ2-2, with TRBD2 identical over 9 bases. From germline, CDR1 is SGHNT and CDR2 YYREEE (reference sequence). This CDR3 comprises 16 residues. V dropped 4 bases and J dropped 0; count of bases not matched to a gene: 4. The chain's CDR3 is CASSPLAGANTGELFF. DNA for the CDR3: TGTGCCAGCAGCCCTTTAGCGGGGGCGAACACCGGGGAGCTGTTTTTT. The variable domain in full, with the rest retrieved from reference TRBV5-4 and TRBJ2-2, is ETGVTQSPTHLIKTRGQQVTLRCSSQSGHNTVSWYQQALGQGPQFIFQYYREEENGRGNFPPRFSGLQFPNYSSELNVNALELDDSALYLCASSPLAGANTGELFFGEGSRLTVL.

This chain joins TRBV7-8 and TRBJ2-3; D is unresolved. There are 16 residues in the CDR3. Germline CDR1 is SGHVS and CDR2 is FQNEAQ. V dropped 1 base and J dropped 0 bases, with 11 bases sitting between them. The CDR3 DNA sequence: TGTGCCAGCAGCTTAGGCTATAGCTCTAGCACAGATACGCAGTATTTT. Translated: CASSLGYSSSTDTQYF.

The V gene is TRBV29-1, the J gene TRBJ2-1; D is possibly TRBD2 (6 bases). With 3 bases removed from V and 7 bases from J, the gap between germline ends came to 22 bases. This CDR3 comprises 16 residues. CDR1 is SQVTM, CDR2 ANQGSEA, per germline. The CDR3: CSVDPTGGALVNEQFF. Written as DNA, the CDR3 is TGCAGCGTTGACCCGACCGGCGGGGCCCTCGTGAATGAGCAGTTCTTC.

The genes are TRBV9 and TRBJ2-7; 11 nucleotides agree with TRBD2. In germline, CDR1 is SGDLS, CDR2 YYNGEE. V lost 0 bases to trimming and J lost 5 bases; unmatched junction nucleotides: 7. There are 16 residues in the CDR3. The CDR3 DNA is TGTGCCAGCAGCGTAGCAACGGGACTAGCGGCCCACGAGCAGTACTTC. Amino acid sequence: CASSVATGLAAHEQYF.

On this clone itself: Mismatch with germline at one junction end may stem from a read error. The V gene is TRBV28, the J gene TRBJ2-2; TRBD2 matches at 10 bases. The germline gives CDR1 MDHEN, CDR2 SYDVKM. The CDR3 spans 15 residues. CDR3 nucleotides: TGTGCGAGCAGGCCCCTTAGCGGGAGGACCGGGGAGCTGTTTTTT. It encodes CASRPLSGRTGELFF.

V usage is TRBV25-1 and J usage is TRBJ2-5; D is perhaps TRBD1 (6 bases). The CDR3 sequence is 15 residues long. Germline values: CDR1 MGHDK, CDR2 SYGVNS. Deletions cut 8 bases from V and 2 bases from J, with 18 bases between. The DNA of the CDR3 is TGTGCCAGCCCCAGACAGGCCGGAGCGCAAGAGACCCAGTACTTC. This sequence encodes CASPRQAGAQETQYF.